The 20 T cell receptor beta chains below were found in one sample sequenced in a study of OX40 agonist ivuxolimab in advanced cancers. The method was immunoSEQ multiplex PCR; TCRdb's version includes in-frame clones alone and lacks a portion of them. This sample has about 73,000 clones, with 75% to 95% found just once. The sequenced sample was CD4+ or CD8+ T cells sorted from blood, obtained in a trial of the OX40 agonist ivuxolimab. Every receptor here comes from an adult with an advanced solid tumor such as melanoma, head and neck, liver or kidney cancer.

The chain has TRBV21-1 and TRBJ2-2; TRBD1 is the table's D call, not checked against the DNA. TRBV21-1 is assigned pseudogene status. CDR3 size: 16 residues. The CDR3 loop reads CASSSDRGRYTGELFF. The DNA of the CDR3 is TGTGCCAGCAGCAGTGACAGGGGGCGATACACCGGGGAGCTGTTTTTT.

This chain uses TRBV5-5 with TRBJ2-3, with D uncertain. The CDR3 length is 16 residues. The germline V gene has CDR1 SGHKS and CDR2 YYEKEE (reference sequence). The germline V and J ends were trimmed by 4 bases and 0 bases, with 15 bases remaining between them. The CDR3 protein is CASSLYPTTSTDTQYF. CDR3 coding DNA: TGTGCCAGCAGCCTATACCCTACAACTAGCACAGATACGCAGTATTTT.

This clone has a single count. The chain links TRBV4-3 to TRBJ2-3; the D gene is possibly TRBD1 (7 bases). V was clipped by 4 bases and J by 1 base, with 21 bases between them. This CDR3 region has 18 residues. Germline V gives CDR1 LGHNA, CDR2 YSLEER. CDR3 protein: CASSLRGAGERGTDTQYF. For the CDR3, the DNA is TGCGCCAGCAGCCTCAGGGGGGCCGGGGAAAGAGGCACAGATACGCAGTATTTT.

The chain couples TRBV4-1 to TRBJ1-1, with no clear D. V gave up 1 base and J gave up 3 bases, with 18 bases separating them. Germline CDR1 MGHRA, CDR2 YSYEKL. This CDR3 contains 17 residues. The CDR3 loop reads CASSQVGQPPRDTEAFF. CDR3 DNA sequence: TGCGCCAGCAGCCAAGTGGGCCAGCCTCCGAGGGACACTGAAGCTTTCTTT.

V is TRBV4-2 and J is TRBJ1-3; a weak D match, TRBD1 (6 bases). The V gene lost 0 bases and the J gene lost 8 bases, with 11 bases spanning the gap. CDR3 length: 14 amino acids. Germline V gene data show CDR1 as LGHNA and CDR2 as YNFKEQ. CDR3 nucleotide sequence: TGTGCCAGCAGCCAAGACGGGGGCCGGGACACCATATATTTT. Protein: CASSQDGGRDTIYF.

This clone came up once. The chain has TRBV7-2 and TRBJ2-1; 9 bases agree with TRBD1. V was pared by 1 base and J by 5 bases, with 3 bases of the junction left unmatched. The CDR3 covers 15 residues. Per the germline V gene, CDR1 is SGHTA and CDR2 is FQGNSA. The CDR3 region is CASSLVGTGHNEQFF. The CDR3 DNA reads as TGTGCCAGCAGCTTAGTGGGGACAGGGCACAATGAGCAGTTCTTC. Full variable domain (rest looked up from reference TRBV7-2 and TRBJ2-1): GAGVSQSPSNKVTEKGKDVELRCDPISGHTALYWYRQSLGQGLEFLIYFQGNSAPDKSGLPSDRFSAERTGGSVSTLTIQRTQQEDSAVYLCASSLVGTGHNEQFFGPGTRLTVL.

The V gene is TRBV5-5, the J gene TRBJ1-5, with a weak D call TRBD1 (5 bases). Germline V gene lookup returns CDR1 SGHKS and CDR2 YYEKEE (reference sequence). V was cut by 0 bases and J by 0 bases, with 16 bases left in between. The CDR3 is 18 amino acids. The DNA for the CDR3 is TGTGCCAGCAGCTTGGGAGGGCCAGGGAGTTATAGCAATCAGCCCCAGCATTTT. Its protein is CASSLGGPGSYSNQPQHF.

The gene calls are TRBV29-1 and TRBJ2-1, with D uncertain. The CDR3 length is 13 residues. Trimming left V 3 bases short and J 9 bases short, with 15 bases between. Germline V gene data show CDR1 as SQVTM and CDR2 as ANQGSEA. CDR3 amino acids: CSVDGSHWGEQFF. CDR3 sequence (DNA): TGCAGCGTTGATGGCAGTCACTGGGGTGAGCAGTTCTTC.

CDR3 nucleotides: TGTGCCAGCACAAACACCCCGGGGGCAAGGGCCAAAAACATTCAGTACTTC. Translating it yields CASTNTPGARAKNIQYF. J is TRBJ2-4 and V is TRBV28, with D perhaps matching TRBD1 or TRBD2 (6 bases each). The CDR3 loop spans 17 amino acids. Germline V gene data show CDR1 as MDHEN and CDR2 as SYDVKM. The ends were cut back, 7 bases at V and 1 base at J, with 20 bases in the middle.

This rearrangement joins TRBV11-3 to TRBJ1-1, with TRBD1 as a possible D gene (5 bases). V was pared by 5 bases and J by 1 base, with 11 bases between. Germline V gene data show CDR1 as SGHNT and CDR2 as YENEEA. This CDR3 is built from 14 residues. CDR3 coding DNA: TGTGCCAGCAGCCCGGGACGGGGGAACACTGAAGCTTTCTTT. The encoded protein is CASSPGRGNTEAFF. The variable domain in full, completed from reference TRBV11-3 and TRBJ1-1, reads EAGVVQSPRYKIIEKKQPVAFWCNPISGHNTLYWYLQNLGQGPELLIRYENEEAVDDSQLPKDRFSAERLKGVDSTLKIQPAELGDSAVYLCASSPGRGNTEAFFGQGTRLTVV.

The J gene is TRBJ2-3, the V gene TRBV30, with 11 positions matching TRBD2. Germline loops: CDR1 GTSNPN, CDR2 SVGIG (reference sequence). This CDR3 is 16 amino acids long. V lost 0 bases and J lost 4; bases outside the gene matches: 6. The CDR3 DNA reads TGTGCCTGGAGTGTACCCCTAGCGGGAGGATCAGATACGCAGTATTTT. Translation: CAWSVPLAGGSDTQYF.

The chain is built from TRBV7-2 and TRBJ1-5; D remains ambiguous. CDR3 size: 16 residues. Trimming took 2 bases from V and 0 from J, leaving 11 bases between them. The germline V gene has CDR1 SGHTA and CDR2 FQGNSA. CDR3 in amino acids: CASSLNSGYSNQPQHF. CDR3 bases: TGTGCCAGCAGCTTAAATTCGGGTTATAGCAATCAGCCCCAGCATTTT.

The V and J genes are TRBV7-9 and TRBJ1-2; D remains unclear. From germline, CDR1 is SEHNR and CDR2 FQNEAQ (reference sequence). CDR3 size: 13 residues. V was pared by 2 bases and J by 3 bases, with 7 bases between. The CDR3 DNA reads as TGTGCCAGCAGCTTAATGGATGACTATGGCTACACCTTC. It codes for CASSLMDDYGYTF. Based on the CDR3 plus reference TRBV7-9 and TRBJ1-2, the full variable domain is DTGVSQNPRHKITKRGQNVTFRCDPISEHNRLYWYRQTLGQGPEFLTYFQNEAQLEKSRLLSDRFSAERPKGSFSTLEIQRTEQGDSAMYLCASSLMDDYGYTFGSGTRLTVV.

On this clone itself: A junction boundary mismatches the germline segment, possibly from a read error. This chain uses TRBV5-3 with TRBJ2-5; TRBD1 or TRBD2 may be the D gene (5 bases each). TRBV5-3 is filed as an ORF, its function uncertain. The CDR3 has 13 amino acids. The CDR3 DNA is TGTGCCAGCAGCTTGGGACGGCAAGAGACCCAGTACTTC. Protein product: CASSLGRQETQYF.

The chain employs TRBV5-6 and TRBJ1-2; no firm D call. Trimming shortened V by 2 bases and J by 7 bases, and 6 bases separated the two germline ends. The CDR3 extends over 11 amino acids. Germline loops: CDR1 SGHDT, CDR2 YYEEEE. CDR3 sequence (DNA): TGTGCCAGCAGCTTTAGACTTGGCTACACCTTC. Translation: CASSFRLGYTF.

V usage is TRBV6-6 and J usage is TRBJ2-1; unclear D gene. Germline CDR1 is MNHNY and CDR2 is SVGAGI (reference sequence). The CDR3 runs 14 residues. V lost 6 bases to trimming and J lost 4 bases, with 13 bases between them. The CDR3, as DNA: TGTGCCAGCAGCCCAGAGCCCCTTTACAATGAGCAGTTCTTC. Translated, it gives CASSPEPLYNEQFF.

The J gene is TRBJ2-1, the V gene TRBV9; 8 positions match TRBD2. Germline V lookup: CDR1 SGDLS, CDR2 YYNGEE. V lost 6 bases, J lost 4 bases, and 9 bases stayed unmatched. The CDR3 runs to 15 residues. The CDR3 loop reads CASTRGGLGYNEQFF. As DNA, the CDR3 is TGTGCCAGCACCCGAGGGGGACTAGGTTACAATGAGCAGTTCTTC.

The CDR3, as DNA: TGTGCCAGCAGTTACTCCGGGATGGCAGATACGCAGTATTTT. As protein: CASSYSGMADTQYF. This sequence joins TRBV6-6 and TRBJ2-3; perhaps TRBD2 as D (5 bases). Germline V CDR1 and CDR2: MNHNY, SVGAGI (reference sequence). Trimming left V 0 bases short and J 4 bases short, with 8 bases between. CDR3 length: 14 amino acids.

This clone is a singleton in its sample. V and J are TRBV6-1 and TRBJ2-7, with TRBD1 matching 9 bases. CDR1 is MNHNS and CDR2 is SASEGT in the germline V gene. With 6 bases clipped from V and 5 bases from J, the junction kept 5 bases outside the gene matches. The CDR3 length is 13 residues. The DNA of the CDR3 is TGTGCCAGCAGCCGGACAGGGGACGACGAGCAGTACTTC. Protein sequence: CASSRTGDDEQYF.

The chain is built from TRBV15 and TRBJ2-6; D may be TRBD1 (5 bases). CDR1 is LNHNV, CDR2 YYDKDF, per germline (reference sequence). The V gene lost 1 base and the J gene lost 0 bases, with 7 bases spanning the gap. The CDR3 covers 16 residues. The chain's CDR3 is CATSRVQGSGANVLTF. CDR3 bases: TGTGCCACCAGCAGAGTTCAGGGCTCTGGGGCCAACGTCCTGACTTTC.